Below, 5 T cell receptor beta chains from the same sample are listed, as sequenced in a study of tumor and adjacent non-tumor tissue in lung cancer. TCRbeta libraries were built with three rounds of nested PCR, modified from ARM-PCR. TCRdb used MiXCR to reprocess the multiplex PCR reads, holding one entry per CDR3 protein. The top ten clones hold roughly 25% of a sample with 50,000 to 60,000 distinct CDR3 sequences, about 79% of them seen once. No cell sorting was done before RNA was extracted from the tissue. This non-tumor lung sample came from over 3 cm beyond the tumor edge. The sequencing input was distant non-tumor lung tissue. The receptors originated from a woman aged 55-75 years with non-small cell lung cancer.

Concerning this clonotype: Since the CDR3 does not end with the conserved phenylalanine or tryptophan, this likely comes from a read error. This rearrangement joins TRBV11-2 to TRBJ2-2; D is perhaps TRBD1 or TRBD2 (7 bases each). CDR3 length equals 17 residues. Germline V lookup: CDR1 SGHAT, CDR2 FQNNGV. The CDR3 region is CASSPPQGGRNTGVLFY. The CDR3 nucleotides read TGTGCCAGCAGCCCTCCCCAGGGGGGGCGGAACACCGGGGTGCTGTTTTAT.

About this clonotype itself: Lacking the conserved final phenylalanine or tryptophan, this CDR3 likely reflects a read error. The CDR3 sequence is CASRGTGRDKQYI. The CDR3, as DNA: TGCGCCAGCAGGGGGACAGGGCGGGACAAGCAGTACATC. The chain employs TRBV4-3 and TRBJ2-7; TRBD1 agrees at 9 bases. This CDR3 region has 13 residues. Germline assignment: CDR1 LGHNA and CDR2 YSLEER. V was clipped by 6 bases and J by 8 bases; unmatched bases: 8.

The V and J genes are TRBV12-3 or TRBV12-4 and TRBJ2-3, with D perhaps TRBD1 (5 bases). The J call may be incorrect, as the DNA end agrees better with TRBJ1-5. This CDR3 comprises 13 residues. The CDR3 DNA follows: TGTGCCAGCAGTTTTGGGCAGACAGATACGCAGCATTTT. Protein sequence: CASSFGQTDTQHF.

With respect to this clonotype: The junction departs from germline at one end; a sequencing error may be responsible. This chain joins TRBV6-2 or TRBV6-3 and TRBJ2-2; 8 bases line up with TRBD2. In germline, CDR1 is MNHEY, CDR2 SVGEGT. There are 20 residues in the CDR3. The DNA for the CDR3 is TGTGCCAGCAGTTACTTGTTAGCGGGACCCACGCGGGTTAACACCAGAGAGCCGCTTTTT. Its protein product is CASSYLLAGPTRVNTREPLF.

There are a few counts of this clonotype. V usage is TRBV2 and J usage is TRBJ2-5; D is possibly TRBD1 (5 bases). The V end was cut by 3 bases, the J end by 9 bases, with 14 bases between. The CDR3 runs to 13 residues. Germline V gene data show CDR1 as SNHLY and CDR2 as FYNNEI. The CDR3 loop reads CASSEGRQGAQYF. DNA of the CDR3: TGTGCCAGCAGTGAGGGCCGCCAAGGGGCCCAGTACTTC.